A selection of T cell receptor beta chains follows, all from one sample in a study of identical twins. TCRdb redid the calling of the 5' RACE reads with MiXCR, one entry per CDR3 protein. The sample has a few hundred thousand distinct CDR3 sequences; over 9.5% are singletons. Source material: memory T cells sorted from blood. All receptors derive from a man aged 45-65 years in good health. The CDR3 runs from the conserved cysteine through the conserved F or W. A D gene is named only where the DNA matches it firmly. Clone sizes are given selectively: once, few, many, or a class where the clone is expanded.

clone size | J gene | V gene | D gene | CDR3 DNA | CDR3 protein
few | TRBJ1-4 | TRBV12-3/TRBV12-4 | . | TGTGCCAGCAGTTTAAATCAGGGGGAAAAACTGTTTTTT | CASSLNQGEKLFF
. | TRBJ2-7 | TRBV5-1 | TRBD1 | TGCGCCAGCAGCTACCGACAGGGATCCTACGAGCAGTACTTC | CASSYRQGSYEQYF
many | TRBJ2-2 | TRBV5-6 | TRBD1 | TGTGCCAGCAGCCTGGGGACAGCCACCGGGGAGCTGTTTTTT | CASSLGTATGELFF
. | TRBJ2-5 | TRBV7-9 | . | TGTGCCAGCAGCTTTGGGATGTTATACGGGCCGACCCAGTACTTC | CASSFGMLYGPTQYF
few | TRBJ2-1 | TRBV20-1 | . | TGCAGTGCTAGAAGGGACCGGATAAACAATGAGCAGTTCTTC | CSARRDRINNEQFF
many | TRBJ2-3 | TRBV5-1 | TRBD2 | TGCGCCAGCAGCTTGGGCTCTAGCGGGGGCGATACGCAGTATTTT | CASSLGSSGGDTQYF
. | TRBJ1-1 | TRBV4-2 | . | TGTGCCAGCAGCCCTCGGACCGTGGGGATTATGAACACTGAAGCTTTCTTT | CASSPRTVGIMNTEAFF
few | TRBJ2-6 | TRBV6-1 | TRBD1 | TGTGCCAGCAGCCGCCCCTCCGACAGGGGTATGTCTGGGGCCAACGTCCTGACTTTC | CASSRPSDRGMSGANVLTF
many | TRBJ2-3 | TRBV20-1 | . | TGCAGTGCCGCCTCAAGTATGAACACAGATACGCAGTATTTT | CSAASSMNTDTQYF
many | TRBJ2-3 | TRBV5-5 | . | TGTGCCAGCAGCTTAGGGAACGGCGGGAGCACAGATACGCAGTATTTT | CASSLGNGGSTDTQYF
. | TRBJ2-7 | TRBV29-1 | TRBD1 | TGCAGCGTTGCGGACAGGGGAGGTAGGGCGCAGTACTTC | CSVADRGGRAQYF
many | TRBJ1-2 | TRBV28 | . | TGTGCCAGTTGTCAGGGCTGGTTGGGTTCTAACTATGGCTACACCTTC | CASCQGWLGSNYGYTF
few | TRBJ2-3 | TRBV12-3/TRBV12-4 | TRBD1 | TGTGCCAGCAGTGACAGGGGGCGGGGCACAGATACGCAGTATTTT | CASSDRGRGTDTQYF
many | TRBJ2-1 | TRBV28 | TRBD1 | TGTGCCAGCAGTCTCCTAACAGGGGAAAATGAGCAGTTCTTC | CASSLLTGENEQFF
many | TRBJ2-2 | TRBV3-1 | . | TGTGCCAGCAGCCTCCGGACGGGACCCGGGGAGCTGTTTTTT | CASSLRTGPGELFF
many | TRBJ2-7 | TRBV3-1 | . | TGTGCCAGCAGCCGGAACTCGGGGGGCCACACCTACGAGCAGTACTTC | CASSRNSGGHTYEQYF
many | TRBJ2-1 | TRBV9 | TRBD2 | TGTGCCAGCAGCGTAGGGACTAGCGGGGGGAATAGCAATGAGCAGTTCTTC | CASSVGTSGGNSNEQFF
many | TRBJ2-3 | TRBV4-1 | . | TGCGCCAGCAGCCAGCAGGGTGCAGATACGCAGTATTTT | CASSQQGADTQYF
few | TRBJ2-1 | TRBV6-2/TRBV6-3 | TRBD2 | TGTGCCAGCAGCCGTAGCCTAGCGGGAGCCTACAATGAGCAGTTCTTC | CASSRSLAGAYNEQFF
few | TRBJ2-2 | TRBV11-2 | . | TGTGCCAGCACCAGAAGGTACACCGTGAACACCGGGGAGCTGTTTTTT | CASTRRYTVNTGELFF
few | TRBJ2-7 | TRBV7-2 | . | TGTGCCAGCAGCTTAGACTTACAGGGAACCTACGAGCAGTACTTC | CASSLDLQGTYEQYF
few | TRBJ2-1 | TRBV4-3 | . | TGCGCCAGCAGCCAAGATCTGAGGGACAATGAGCAGTTCTTC | CASSQDLRDNEQFF
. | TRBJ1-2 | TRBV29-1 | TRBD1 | TGCAGCGTGATGGGGACAGCTAACTATGGCTACACCTTC | CSVMGTANYGYTF
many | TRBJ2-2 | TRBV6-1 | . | TGTGCCAGCAGCTTTTGGGGGGAAGGGGCCGGGGAGCTGTTTTTT | CASSFWGEGAGELFF
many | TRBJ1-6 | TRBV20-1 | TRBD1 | TGCAGTGCTAGAGGCCCAGGGGGAAACTCTCATTCACCCCTCCACTTT | CSARGPGGNSHSPLHF
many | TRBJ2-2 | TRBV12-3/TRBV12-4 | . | TGTGCCAGCAGTTTTGGGTACACCGGGGAGCTGTTTTTT | CASSFGYTGELFF
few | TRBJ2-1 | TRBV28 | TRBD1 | TGTGCCAGCAGCCAGGGACAGGGGAGGCTGGAGCAGTTCTTC | CASSQGQGRLEQFF
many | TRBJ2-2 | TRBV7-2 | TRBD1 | TGTGCCAGCAGCCCCCCAGACAGGGCCGGGGAGCTGTTTTTT | CASSPPDRAGELFF
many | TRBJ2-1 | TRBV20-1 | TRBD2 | TGCAGTGCGCTTCGACTAGCGGGAGTCATCGGCAATGAGCAGTTCTTC | CSALRLAGVIGNEQFF
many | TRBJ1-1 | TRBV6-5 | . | TGTGCCAGCAGTTACCAAGAGGGGAGGGGTACTGAAGCTTTCTTT | CASSYQEGRGTEAFF
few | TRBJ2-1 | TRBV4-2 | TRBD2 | TGTGCCAGCAGCCACGGAGGGACTAGCGGAGGCAATGAGCAGTTCTTC | CASSHGGTSGGNEQFF
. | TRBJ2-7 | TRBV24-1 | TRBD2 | TGTGCCACCGGGGGACTAGCGGGGGGTTCCTACGAGCAGTACTTC | CATGGLAGGSYEQYF
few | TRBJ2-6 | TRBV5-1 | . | TGCGCCAGCAGCAAACTGCTTCGGGGAGGCTCTGGGGCCAACGTCCTGACTTTC | CASSKLLRGGSGANVLTF
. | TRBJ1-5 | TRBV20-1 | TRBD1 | TGCAGTGCAATTGACAGGGGAAATCAGCCCCAGCATTTT | CSAIDRGNQPQHF
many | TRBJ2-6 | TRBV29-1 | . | TGCAGCGCTCGACAGAGCTCTGGGGCCAACGTCCTGACTTTC | CSARQSSGANVLTF
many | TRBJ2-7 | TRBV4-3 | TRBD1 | TGCGCCAGCAGCCGGTGGACAGGGAACTACGAGCAGTACTTC | CASSRWTGNYEQYF
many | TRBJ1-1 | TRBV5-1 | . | TGCGCCAGCAGCTTGGCAGGGGTTGGAGCTTTCTTT | CASSLAGVGAFF
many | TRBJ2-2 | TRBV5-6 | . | TGTGCCAGCACCCTCTTTCCGTTGAACACCGGGGAGCTGTTTTTT | CASTLFPLNTGELFF
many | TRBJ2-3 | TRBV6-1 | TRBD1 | TGTGCCAGCAGGCCAGACAGGGGTGTCCGTGTTACGCAGTATTTT | CASRPDRGVRVTQYF
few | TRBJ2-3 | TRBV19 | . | TGTGCCAGTAGACCGGACTACAGCACAGATACGCAGTATTTT | CASRPDYSTDTQYF
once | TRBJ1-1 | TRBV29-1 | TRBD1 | TGCAGCGGACAGGGGATTGAAGCTTTCTTT | CSGQGIEAFF
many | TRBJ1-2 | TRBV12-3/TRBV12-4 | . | TGTGCCAGCAGTTCGCGGAGGGACAATGGCTACACCTTC | CASSSRRDNGYTF
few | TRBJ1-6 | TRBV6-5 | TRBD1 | TGTGCCAGCAGTTACGAGGGGACAGGGAATTCACCCCTCCACTTT | CASSYEGTGNSPLHF
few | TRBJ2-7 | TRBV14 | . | TGTGCCAGCAGCCAAGTTACTGTCGAGCAGTACTTC | CASSQVTVEQYF
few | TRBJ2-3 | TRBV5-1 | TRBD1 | TGCGCCAGCAGCTTGGGGCAGGGGGCGCGTACAGATACGCAGTATTTT | CASSLGQGARTDTQYF
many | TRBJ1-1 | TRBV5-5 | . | TGTGCCAGCAGCTTCGGACCGGGGGCCGATCGAAACACTGAAGCTTTCTTT | CASSFGPGADRNTEAFF
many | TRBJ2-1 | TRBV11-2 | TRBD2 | TGTGCCAGCAGCTTAGGACTAGCGGGGGGGCCCTACTACAATGAGCAGTTCTTC | CASSLGLAGGPYYNEQFF
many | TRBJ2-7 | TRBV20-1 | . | TGCAGTGCTAGACGGGATTCCTACGAGCAGTACTTC | CSARRDSYEQYF
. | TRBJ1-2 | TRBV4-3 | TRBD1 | TGCGCCAGCAGCCAAATGGGACAGGAAGGCCACACCTTC | CASSQMGQEGHTF